This is a list of T cell receptor beta chains from one sample in a study of T cell repertoires in cytomegalovirus infection. TCRdb recomputed calls from the reads with MiXCR, one row per CDR3 protein. The table lists around 710,000 distinct CDR3 sequences, approximately 32% of them singletons, with over 10% in the top ten. No antigen has been identified for these receptors. This specimen was cultured CD8+ T cells from PBMCs, taken from culture after CMV antigen stimulation. These receptors originate from a human donor in good health (CMV status not recorded). Some clones in this sample may be carry-over from other donors' samples. Both conserved end residues are part of each CDR3. A D gene is named only where the DNA matches it firmly. Clone size is given for some rows only: seen once, a few or many times, or a class if the clone is expanded.

many	TRBJ1-1	TRBD1	TRBV6-1	TGTGCCAGCAGCTACAGGGGGACAGGGACCAACACTGAAGCTTTCTTT	CASSYRGTGTNTEAFF
few	TRBJ2-2	TRBD1	TRBV4-2	TGTGCCAGCAGCCGAGGGACAGCGACGAACACCGGGGAGCTGTTTTTT	CASSRGTATNTGELFF
many	TRBJ2-1	-	TRBV5-6	TGTGCCAGCAGCCCCGCCGGGGTAACCTACAATGAGCAGTTCTTC	CASSPAGVTYNEQFF
many	TRBJ1-5	-	TRBV5-5	TGTGCCAGCAGCTTAGACGTCAATCAGCCCCAGCATTTT	CASSLDVNQPQHF
few	TRBJ1-1	-	TRBV6-6	TGTGCCAGCAGTTACTTTGCGGAGACCGAAGCTTTCTTT	CASSYFAETEAFF
few	TRBJ2-6	-	TRBV5-6	TGTGCCAGCAGCCAACCCGACATACACTCTGGGGCCAACGTCCTGACTTTC	CASSQPDIHSGANVLTF
few	TRBJ1-4	-	TRBV7-6	TGTGCCAGCAGCTTAGGGGGGCGGTCTAATGAAAAACTGTTTTTT	CASSLGGRSNEKLFF
many	TRBJ1-4	TRBD1	TRBV7-6	TGTGCCAGCAGCCCTACCCGAGGACAGGTTGGGCATGAAAAACTGTTTTTT	CASSPTRGQVGHEKLFF
-	TRBJ2-1	-	TRBV5-1	TGCGCCAGCAGCCAAAGATCCGGGACCGCGAGCGCCTACAATGAGCAGTTCTTC	CASSQRSGTASAYNEQFF
-	TRBJ2-1	-	TRBV20-1	TGCAGTGCTAGAACTCGGCAGGACATCCTAGATGAGCAGTTCTTC	CSARTRQDILDEQFF
-	TRBJ2-1	TRBD2	TRBV4-2	TGTGCCAGCAGCCAAGAAGCCAGCGGGGGGCTCTACAATGAGCAGTTCTTC	CASSQEASGGLYNEQFF